This T cell receptor beta chain was observed in a study of PD-1 blockade in mismatch repair-deficient tumors. For the study at large: Patients had around 11 mismatch repair-deficient cancer types, all previously treated and progressing.

Here immunoSEQ multiplex PCR was the method, and the copy in TCRdb shows in-frame clones only, minus some. This sample has around 100,000 clones, with approximately 80% found just once. Every patient had mismatch repair deficiency by PCR or immunohistochemistry. This clone was recorded only once. The antigen remains unidentified. V was pared by 4 bases and J by 5 bases, with 15 bases between. CDR3 length: 15 residues. Germline V gives CDR1 SGHDN, CDR2 FVKESK. Study outcomes and limitations: Tumor-resident clones, often undetectable pretreatment in blood, expanded then contracted after pembrolizumab.

The chain carries TRBV14 and TRBJ1-3; D is possibly TRBD1 (5 bases). The sequenced sample was peripheral blood, obtained 60 weeks after starting pembrolizumab. This clonotype was sampled from an adult with mismatch repair-deficient cancer. CDR3 protein: CASSPWGVTRNTIYF. For the CDR3, the DNA is TGTGCCAGCAGCCCTTGGGGCGTCACAAGAAACACCATATATTTT.